Described below is a single T cell receptor (beta chain) sequence and its context. The source of the sample is a study of blood T cell repertoires in COVID-19. In terms of age and location, participants ranged from roughly 18 to 100 years and lived in 24 US areas. The CDR3 totals 13 residues. V shed 6 bases and J shed 6 bases, with 12 bases lying between them. Germline-derived CDR1 and CDR2 are SGHDN and FVKESK. Libraries were prepared by immunoSEQ multiplex PCR; TCRdb keeps only in-frame clonotypes and omits some of them. The data hold about 270,000 clones, with under 95% observed a single time. The origin of this receptor is a man aged 35 to 55 who had been exposed to COVID-19. The gene calls are TRBV14 and TRBJ1-5, with D possibly matching TRBD1 (6 bases). Sequenced sample: PBMCs or T cells enriched from blood (not recorded which). The DNA for the CDR3 is TGTGCCAGCAGTCTCAGGGGTGCTCAGCCCCAGCATTTT. Amino acids: CASSLRGAQPQHF.